These 25 T cell receptor beta chains were sequenced from one sample in a study of metastatic and nonmetastatic thyroid tumors. MiXCR re-clonotyped the PCR reads for TCRdb. The sample yields approximately 34,000 clones, roughly 18% seen once. Patients were all untreated before their thyroid surgery. The sequenced material came from blood. The receptors derive from a female donor with papillary thyroid cancer or a benign thyroid nodule (not recorded which). Some clones in this sample may be carry-over from other donors' samples.

The table lists this clone with many counts. CDR3 sequence reads: CASSPGGFVSVISYNEQFF. CDR3 nucleotides: TGTGCCAGCAGTCCGGGAGGCTTCGTCTCGGTTATCTCCTACAATGAGCAGTTCTTC. The chain employs TRBV28 and TRBJ2-1; 7 bases map to TRBD2. In germline, CDR1 is MDHEN, CDR2 SYDVKM. The length of the CDR3 is 19 residues. V dropped 5 bases and J dropped 0; count of bases not matched to a gene: 16.

On this clone: A read error is likely, as this CDR3 ends without the conserved phenylalanine or tryptophan. It is unclear where the CDR3 begins or ends on the DNA, so no DNA is shown, and the CDR3 is as TCRdb lists it. This sequence joins TRBV24-1 and TRBJ1-2; no DNA check was done on the table's D call, TRBD1. Germline V gene data show CDR1 as KGHDR and CDR2 as SFDVKD. The CDR3 is 16 amino acids long, termini counted. This CDR3 reads CATIYQSGGGEGGYNL.

This clone was seen at least ten times. J is TRBJ2-7 and V is TRBV7-6, with 7 bases identical to TRBD2. Germline V CDR1 and CDR2: SGHVS, FNYEAQ. The J segment lost 8 bases and the V segment lost 1 base, leaving 5 bases of the junction unmatched. This CDR3 has 13 amino acids. The CDR3 DNA reads as TGTGCCAGCAGCTTAGTTGGGGGGGGACAGCAGTACTTC. It encodes CASSLVGGGQQYF.

This clone was counted ten times or more. J is TRBJ1-1 and V is TRBV2, with 8 bases matching TRBD1. This CDR3 contains 13 residues. Trimming at V came to 6 bases and at J to 7 bases, leaving 7 bases not matched to a gene. CDR1 and CDR2 (germline): SNHLY, FYNNEI. The CDR3 DNA reads TGTGCCAGCAGGGCAGGGGGCGGGGGTGAAGCTTTCTTT. This codes for CASRAGGGGEAFF.

This clone showed up just a few times. A read error may produce the germline difference seen at one junction end. The chain joins TRBV2 to TRBJ1-2, with TRBD1 as a possible D gene (5 bases). This CDR3 spans 14 amino acids. CDR1 is SNHLY and CDR2 is FYNNEI in the germline V gene. The CDR3 loop reads CASSESGAVYAYTF. The DNA for the CDR3 is TGTGCCAGCAGTGAAAGTGGGGCAGTCTATGCCTACACCTTC. The entire variable domain, with the rest obtained from reference TRBV2 and TRBJ1-2, is as follows: EPEVTQTPSHQVTQMGQEVILRCVPISNHLYFYWYRQILGQKVEFLVSFYNNEISEKSEIFDDQFSVERPDGSNFTLKIRSTKLEDSAMYFCASSESGAVYAYTFGSGTRLTVV.

A remark on this clone: One junction end does not reproduce the germline sequence, and a read error may be involved. V and J are TRBV28 and TRBJ2-2; D possibly corresponds to TRBD2 (5 bases). The CDR3 has 16 amino acids. CDR1 and CDR2 (germline): MDHEN, SYDVKM. CDR3 DNA: TGTGCCAGCAGTCCCCTCGTATTTTCGAACACCGGGGAGATGTTTTTT. The encoded protein is CASSPLVFSNTGEMFF. The variable domain in full, with the rest retrieved from reference TRBV28 and TRBJ2-2, is DVKVTQSSRYLVKRTGEKVFLECVQDMDHENMFWYRQDPGLGLRLIYFSYDVKMKEKGDIPEGYSVSREKKERFSLILESASTNQTSMYLCASSPLVFSNTGEMFFGEGSRLTVL.

A remark on this clone: One end of the junction is discordant with germline, which a read error may explain. The chain couples TRBV30 to TRBJ2-2; 7 bases fit TRBD2. The V gene's germline CDR1 is GTSNPN and CDR2 SVGIG (reference sequence). CDR3 length: 14 residues. The CDR3 loop reads CACPRRENTGDLLF. The CDR3 coding sequence is TGTGCCTGTCCCCGGCGGGAGAACACCGGGGATCTGCTTTTT. Combining the CDR3 with reference TRBV30 and TRBJ2-2 gives the whole variable domain SQTIHQWPATLVQPVGSPLSLECTVEGTSNPNLYWYRQAAGRGLQLLFYSVGIGQISSEVPQNLSASRPQDRQFILSSKKLLLSDSGFYLCACPRRENTGDLLFGEGSRLTVL.

This chain connects TRBV27 to TRBJ1-5, with no clear D. V was pared by 0 bases and J by 3 bases, with 12 bases between. Germline assignment: CDR1 MNHEY and CDR2 SMNVEV (reference sequence). The CDR3 sequence is 16 residues long. CDR3 region: CASSLSPSLDNQPQHF. CDR3 in DNA: TGTGCCAGCAGTTTATCTCCTTCATTAGACAATCAGCCCCAGCATTTT.

In this sample, this clone turned up many times. This may come from a read error, since a much larger clone is one base off. The CDR3 carries no conserved terminal phenylalanine or tryptophan, so it likely arises from a read error. The V gene is TRBV28, the J gene TRBJ2-1; TRBD1 aligns across 8 bases. Germline lookup yields CDR1 MDHEN and CDR2 SYDVKM. V dropped 5 bases and J dropped 0; count of bases not matched to a gene: 15. This CDR3 is built from 19 residues. The CDR3 nucleotides are TGTGCCAGCAGTCACCGACAGGGGAGCCAATTGCGCTCCTACAATGAGCAGTTCCTC. It translates to CASSHRQGSQLRSYNEQFL.

This clone was counted a few times. Given a much more abundant clone one base away, this may be a read error. The chain joins TRBV6-4 to TRBJ2-3; 7 bases match TRBD1. The V gene's germline CDR1 is MRHNA and CDR2 SNTAGT. The CDR3 totals 14 residues. V was pared by 5 bases and J by 1 base, with 3 bases of the junction left unmatched. The CDR3 bases are TGTGCCAGCAGTTTCCAGGGGGGCACAGATACGCAGTATTTT. Encoded protein: CASSFQGGTDTQYF.

This clone was observed many times. The chain joins TRBV7-9 to TRBJ1-6; no clear D. The germline V gene encodes CDR1 SEHNR and CDR2 FQNEAQ (reference sequence). Trimming removed 5 bases from V and 10 bases from J, with 12 bases in between. The CDR3 covers 13 residues. This CDR3 reads CASSIRSESPLHF. The CDR3 DNA reads TGTGCCAGCAGCATACGTTCCGAGTCACCCCTCCACTTT.

The table lists this clone with many counts. The V gene is TRBV27, the J gene TRBJ1-4; no reliable D call. The V gene's germline CDR1 is MNHEY and CDR2 SMNVEV (reference sequence). This CDR3 has 14 amino acids. Trimming took off 5 bases at V and 4 bases at J, with 11 bases between the two ends. The CDR3 sequence is CASSPRADNEKLFF. DNA for the CDR3: TGTGCCAGCAGTCCTCGGGCCGATAATGAAAAACTGTTTTTT.

The table lists this clone with many counts. This rearrangement joins TRBV20-1 to TRBJ2-2, with 13 bases that match TRBD2. CDR3 length equals 15 residues. The trim removed 3 bases at V and 4 bases at J, leaving 2 bases unmatched. Germline CDR1 and CDR2: DFQATT and SNEGSKA (reference sequence). The CDR3 region is CSASRLAGGTGELFF. CDR3 DNA: TGCAGTGCTAGTAGACTAGCGGGAGGCACCGGGGAGCTGTTTTTT.

As for this clone: A read error may produce the germline difference seen at one junction end. This CDR3 is also generated by other DNA sequences in the sample. This sequence joins TRBV20-1 and TRBJ2-2, with 7 bases identical to TRBD1. Per the germline V gene, CDR1 is DFQATT and CDR2 is SNEGSKA (reference sequence). This CDR3 contains 14 residues. The CDR3 loop is CSAEWRQGAGELFF. In DNA form, the CDR3 reads TGCAGTGCGGAATGGCGACAGGGCGCCGGCGAGCTGTTTTTT.

This clone was recorded many times. The chain links TRBV5-1 to TRBJ1-1; D perhaps matches TRBD1 (6 bases). Germline lookup yields CDR1 SGHRS and CDR2 YFSETQ. The CDR3 totals 13 residues. Trimming shortened V by 1 base and J by 7 bases, and 11 bases separated the two germline ends. This CDR3 reads CASSLTGNDEAFF. In DNA, the CDR3 is TGCGCCAGCAGCTTGACAGGGAATGATGAAGCTTTCTTT. The entire variable domain, with the rest obtained from reference TRBV5-1 and TRBJ1-1, is as follows: KAGVTQTPRYLIKTRGQQVTLSCSPISGHRSVSWYQQTPGQGLQFLFEYFSETQRNKGNFPGRFSGRQFSNSRSEMNVSTLELGDSALYLCASSLTGNDEAFFGQGTRLTVV.

This clone was seen once. One junction end does not reproduce the germline sequence, and a read error may be involved. This chain links TRBV5-1 with TRBJ2-7, with 8 nucleotides matching TRBD1. The CDR3 is 14 amino acids. Per the germline V gene, CDR1 is SGHRS and CDR2 is YFSETQ. CDR3 nucleotide sequence: TGCGCCAGCATGGACAGGGAGAAGTTCTACGATCAGTACTTC. Encoded protein: CASMDREKFYDQYF.

V usage is TRBV5-1 and J usage is TRBJ2-3, with TRBD1 matching over 10 bases. Trimming removed 6 bases from V and 4 bases from J; junction bases left unmatched: 5. Germline V gene data show CDR1 as SGHRS and CDR2 as YFSETQ. The CDR3 consists of 14 residues. The CDR3: CASIQGTGADTQYF. The CDR3 DNA reads as TGCGCCAGCATCCAAGGGACAGGGGCAGATACGCAGTATTTT. Full variable domain (outside the CDR3, taken from reference TRBV5-1 and TRBJ2-3): KAGVTQTPRYLIKTRGQQVTLSCSPISGHRSVSWYQQTPGQGLQFLFEYFSETQRNKGNFPGRFSGRQFSNSRSEMNVSTLELGDSALYLCASIQGTGADTQYFGPGTRLTVL.

In its sample, this clone was seen a few times. CDR3 nucleotide sequence: TGTGCCAGCAGACGGGGGACAGGAGGCACCACCTCTGGAAATTCACCCCTCCACTTT. Translating it yields CASRRGTGGTTSGNSPLHF. J is TRBJ1-6 and V is TRBV6-2 or TRBV6-3; TRBD1 agrees at 8 bases. The ends lost 6 bases at V and 7 bases at J; junction bases unmatched: 20. CDR3 size: 19 residues. CDR1 is MNHEY and CDR2 is SVGEGT in the germline V gene.

The gene calls are TRBV4-1 and TRBJ2-1; TRBD2 agrees at 8 bases. J lost 7 bases, V lost 2 bases, and 16 bases had no gene match. This CDR3 is built from 18 residues. The germline V gene encodes CDR1 MGHRA and CDR2 YSYEKL. The CDR3 sequence: CASSQKPAGVSDGNEQFF. In DNA form, the CDR3 reads TGCGCCAGCAGCCAAAAGCCAGCGGGAGTTAGTGATGGGAATGAGCAGTTCTTC.

This clone was picked up many times. This rearrangement joins TRBV18 to TRBJ1-4; unclear D gene. The CDR3 length is 15 residues. Trimming removed 2 bases at V and 1 base at J, with 8 bases between. Germline values: CDR1 KGHSH, CDR2 LQKENI. CDR3 bases: TGTGCCAGCTCACCAGCCTCGGGAACTAATGAAAAACTGTTTTTT. It yields the protein CASSPASGTNEKLFF.

In this sample, this clone turned up many times. V usage is TRBV7-2 and J usage is TRBJ1-2, with D uncertain. With 1 base removed from V and 6 bases from J, the gap between germline ends came to 6 bases. Germline assignment: CDR1 SGHTA and CDR2 FQGNSA. This CDR3 is 12 amino acids long. The CDR3 region is CASSLVEDGYTF. CDR3 nucleotides: TGTGCCAGCAGCTTAGTTGAGGATGGCTACACCTTC.

In its sample, this clone was seen many times. The rearrangement links TRBV29-1 to TRBJ1-2; no definite D call. Trimming removed 2 bases at V and 4 bases at J, with 5 bases between. The CDR3 consists of 11 residues. Germline V gene data show CDR1 as SQVTM and CDR2 as ANQGSEA. CDR3 sequence: CSVEISYGYTF. CDR3 in DNA: TGCAGCGTTGAAATCAGCTATGGCTACACCTTC.

This clone was observed at least ten times. The V gene is TRBV2, the J gene TRBJ2-5; D might be TRBD2 (6 bases). The CDR3 spans 13 residues. Germline CDR1 is SNHLY and CDR2 is FYNNEI. V was clipped by 6 bases and J by 2 bases, with 10 bases between them. The CDR3: CASREGIQETQYF. In DNA, the CDR3 is TGTGCCAGCAGGGAGGGGATACAAGAGACCCAGTACTTC.

The sample holds many counts of this clone. The rearrangement links TRBV2 to TRBJ1-4, with TRBD1 matching over 10 bases. The CDR3 covers 18 residues. Losses at the gene ends were 6 bases for V and 0 bases for J; bases not matched to a gene: 10. Germline V gene data show CDR1 as SNHLY and CDR2 as FYNNEI. In DNA form, the CDR3 reads TGTGCCAGCAGCCTGGACAGGGGGGGGAGTCCAACTAATGAAAAACTGTTTTTT. Translating gives CASSLDRGGSPTNEKLFF.

This clone occurred a few times. The rearrangement uses TRBV28 and TRBJ2-3; 7 bases line up with TRBD2. V gave up 5 bases and J gave up 6 bases; unmatched junction bases: 5. The CDR3 has 13 amino acids. Per the germline V gene, CDR1 is MDHEN and CDR2 is SYDVKM. CDR3: CASSLREADTQYF. The CDR3 region has the DNA TGTGCCAGCAGTCTCCGGGAGGCGGATACGCAGTATTTT. Full variable domain (missing parts from reference TRBV28 and TRBJ2-3): DVKVTQSSRYLVKRTGEKVFLECVQDMDHENMFWYRQDPGLGLRLIYFSYDVKMKEKGDIPEGYSVSREKKERFSLILESASTNQTSMYLCASSLREADTQYFGPGTRLTVL.